This T cell receptor (beta chain) comes out of a study of blood T cell repertoires in COVID-19. On the study more broadly: The United States, Italy and Spain provided the acute and convalescent COVID-19 samples. PBMCs, B-cell-depleted T cells, or T cells were the source of the cDNA or gDNA that made up the material.

Germline loops: CDR1 MNHEY, CDR2 SMNVEV (reference sequence). With 2 bases removed from V and 5 bases from J, the gap between germline ends came to 12 bases. The CDR3 spans 14 residues. The authors' processing: Reference gene primer amplification yielded estimated nucleated cell counts. Profiling relied on immunoSEQ multiplex PCR, and the TCRdb table lists in-frame clones only, not all of them. The V and J calls and clone size were taken over from that table, and D and trimming were inferred from the DNA. Among about 130,000 clones, approximately 85% were seen once, and the ten largest hold about a sixth. Enrolment of Seattle patients took place during active infection, and they were followed longitudinally.

The origin of this receptor is a young man with COVID-19, enrolled during active disease. The J gene is TRBJ2-5, the V gene TRBV27; TRBD2 is a possible D gene (7 bases). Sequencing was done on a sample of peripheral blood. The CDR3 region is CASSLRGAWETQYF. The CDR3 nucleotides are TGTGCCAGCAGTTTACGGGGGGCGTGGGAGACCCAGTACTTC.